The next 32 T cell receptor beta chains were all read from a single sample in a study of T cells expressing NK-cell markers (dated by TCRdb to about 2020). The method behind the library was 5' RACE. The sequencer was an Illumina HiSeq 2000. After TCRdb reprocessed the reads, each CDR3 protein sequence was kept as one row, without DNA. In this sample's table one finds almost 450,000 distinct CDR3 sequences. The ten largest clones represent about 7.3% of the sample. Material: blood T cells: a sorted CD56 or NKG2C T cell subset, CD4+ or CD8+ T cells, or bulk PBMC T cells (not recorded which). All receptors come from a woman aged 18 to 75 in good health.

The CDR3 sequence: CASRPWTGEPSGANVLTF. The chain couples TRBV12-3 or TRBV12-4 to TRBJ2-6; TCRdb returns TRBD1, unconfirmable since there is no DNA. The CDR3 is 18 amino acids.

The CDR3 loop reads CSAREDRGRGTGELFF. V gene TRBV20-1 combines with J gene TRBJ2-2; TCRdb names TRBD1, which stays unverified in the absence of DNA. Germline CDR1 reads DFQATT; CDR2 reads SNEGSKA (reference sequence). This CDR3 has 16 amino acids.

The CDR3 loop is CASSHWSLDTGELFF. The chain carries TRBV3-1 and TRBJ2-2. The CDR3 is 15 amino acids. Germline V CDR1 and CDR2: LGHDT, YNNKEL (reference sequence). Drawing the rest from reference TRBV3-1 and TRBJ2-2, the complete variable domain is DTAVSQTPKYLVTQMGNDKSIKCEQNLGHDTMYWYKQDSKKFLKIMFSYNNKELIINETVPNRFSPKSPDKAHLNLHINSLELGDSAVYFCASSHWSLDTGELFFGEGSRLTVL.

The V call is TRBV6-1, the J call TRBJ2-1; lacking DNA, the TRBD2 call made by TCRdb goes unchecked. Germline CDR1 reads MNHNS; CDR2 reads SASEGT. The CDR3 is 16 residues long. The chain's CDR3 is CASTARLAGDVDEQFF.

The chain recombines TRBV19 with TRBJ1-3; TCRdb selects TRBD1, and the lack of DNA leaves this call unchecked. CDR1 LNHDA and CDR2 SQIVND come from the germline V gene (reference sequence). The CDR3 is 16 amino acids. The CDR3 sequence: CASSIFSGTVGNTIYF.

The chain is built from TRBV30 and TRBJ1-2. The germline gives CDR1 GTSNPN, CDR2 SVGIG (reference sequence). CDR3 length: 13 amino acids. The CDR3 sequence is CAWSPWASAGYTF.

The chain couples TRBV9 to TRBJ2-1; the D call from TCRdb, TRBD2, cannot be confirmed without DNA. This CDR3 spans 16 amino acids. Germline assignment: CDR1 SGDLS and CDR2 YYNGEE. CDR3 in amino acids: CASSVTGLAGANEQFF. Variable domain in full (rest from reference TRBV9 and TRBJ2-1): DSGVTQTPKHLITATGQRVTLRCSPRSGDLSVYWYQQSLDQGLQFLIQYYNGEERAKGNILERFSAQQFPDLHSELNLSSLELGDSALYFCASSVTGLAGANEQFFGPGTRLTVL.

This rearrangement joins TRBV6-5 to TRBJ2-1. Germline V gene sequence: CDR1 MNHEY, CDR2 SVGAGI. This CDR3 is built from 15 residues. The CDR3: CASSYSHSADNEQFF.

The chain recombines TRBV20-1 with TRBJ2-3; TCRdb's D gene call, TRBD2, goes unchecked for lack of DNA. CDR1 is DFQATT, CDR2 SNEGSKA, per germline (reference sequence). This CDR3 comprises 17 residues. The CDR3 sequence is CSARDPGTSKGQKTQYF.

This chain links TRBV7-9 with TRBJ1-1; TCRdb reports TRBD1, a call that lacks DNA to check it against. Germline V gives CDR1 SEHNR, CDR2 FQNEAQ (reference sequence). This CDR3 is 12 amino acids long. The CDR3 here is CASSLVLGGAFF.

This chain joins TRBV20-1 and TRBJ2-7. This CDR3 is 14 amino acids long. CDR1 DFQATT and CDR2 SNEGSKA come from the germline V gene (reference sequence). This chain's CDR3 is CSARVPRFYYEQYF.

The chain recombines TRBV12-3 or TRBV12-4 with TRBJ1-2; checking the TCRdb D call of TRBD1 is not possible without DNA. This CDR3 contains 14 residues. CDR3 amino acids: CASSSLGTAPGYTF.

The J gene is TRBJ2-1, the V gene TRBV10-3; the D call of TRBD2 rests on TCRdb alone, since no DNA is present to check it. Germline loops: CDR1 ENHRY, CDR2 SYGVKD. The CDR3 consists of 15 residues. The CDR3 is CAISDGVAAYNEQFF.

CDR3 sequence reads: CASSQQRVGSGANVLTF. This chain joins TRBV4-3 and TRBJ2-6. Germline values: CDR1 LGHNA, CDR2 YSLEER. CDR3 length: 17 residues.

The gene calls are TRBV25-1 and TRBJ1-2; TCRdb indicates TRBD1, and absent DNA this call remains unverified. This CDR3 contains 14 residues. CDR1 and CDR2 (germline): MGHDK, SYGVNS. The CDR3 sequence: CASSELGTGAGYTF.

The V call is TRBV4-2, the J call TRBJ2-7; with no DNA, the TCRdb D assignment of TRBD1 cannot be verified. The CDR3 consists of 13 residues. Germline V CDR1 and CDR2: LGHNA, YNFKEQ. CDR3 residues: CASSPAPAYEQYF.

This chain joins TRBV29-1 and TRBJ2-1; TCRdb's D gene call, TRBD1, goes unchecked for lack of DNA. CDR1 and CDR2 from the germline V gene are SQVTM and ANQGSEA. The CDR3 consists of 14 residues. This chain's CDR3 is CSVVGRVSYNEQFF.

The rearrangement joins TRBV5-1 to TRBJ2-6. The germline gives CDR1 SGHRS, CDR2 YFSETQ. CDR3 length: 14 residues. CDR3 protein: CASSLGGSTSVLTF.

The CDR3 protein is CASSMGVSGSYNEQFF. This chain uses TRBV19 with TRBJ2-1. This CDR3 has 16 amino acids. Germline V gene sequence: CDR1 LNHDA, CDR2 SQIVND (reference sequence).

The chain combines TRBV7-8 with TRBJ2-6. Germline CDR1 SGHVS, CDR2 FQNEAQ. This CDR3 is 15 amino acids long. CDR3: CASSLAGPGANVLTF.

The CDR3 region is CASSHGTSGYYNEQFF. The rearrangement links TRBV4-3 to TRBJ2-1; checking the TCRdb D call of TRBD2 is not possible without DNA. The CDR3 contains 16 residues. Per germline, CDR1 LGHNA and CDR2 YSLEER.

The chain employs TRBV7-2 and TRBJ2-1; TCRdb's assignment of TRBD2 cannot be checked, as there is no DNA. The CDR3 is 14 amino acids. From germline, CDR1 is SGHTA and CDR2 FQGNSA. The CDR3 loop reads CASSSPPLHNEQFF.

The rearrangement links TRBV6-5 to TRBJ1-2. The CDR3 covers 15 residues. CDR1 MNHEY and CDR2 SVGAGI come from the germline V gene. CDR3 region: CASSSSDTPNYGYTF.

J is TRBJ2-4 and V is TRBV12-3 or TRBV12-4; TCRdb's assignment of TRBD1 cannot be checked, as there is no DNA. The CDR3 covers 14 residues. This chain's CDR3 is CASSFSPPLDIQYF.

This CDR3 reads CASSLAQLLNYGYTF. The chain has TRBV7-9 and TRBJ1-2. The CDR3 covers 15 residues. The germline gives CDR1 SEHNR, CDR2 FQNEAQ (reference sequence).

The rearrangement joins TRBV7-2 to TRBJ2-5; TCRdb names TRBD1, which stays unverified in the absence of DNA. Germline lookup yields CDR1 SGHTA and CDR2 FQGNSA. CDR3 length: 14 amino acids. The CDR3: CASSFGRPGETQYF.

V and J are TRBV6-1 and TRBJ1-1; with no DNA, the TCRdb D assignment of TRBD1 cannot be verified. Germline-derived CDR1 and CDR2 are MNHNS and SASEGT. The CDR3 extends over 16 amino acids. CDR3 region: CASSPDRVTRRTEAFF.

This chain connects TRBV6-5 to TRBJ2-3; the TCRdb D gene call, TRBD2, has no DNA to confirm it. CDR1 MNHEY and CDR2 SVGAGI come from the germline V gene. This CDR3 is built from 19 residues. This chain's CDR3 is CASSYYLRLAGGSTDTQYF.

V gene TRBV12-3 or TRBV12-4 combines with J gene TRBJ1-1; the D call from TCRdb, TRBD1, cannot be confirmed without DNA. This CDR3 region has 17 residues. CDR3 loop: CASSLAGGGGLNTEAFF.

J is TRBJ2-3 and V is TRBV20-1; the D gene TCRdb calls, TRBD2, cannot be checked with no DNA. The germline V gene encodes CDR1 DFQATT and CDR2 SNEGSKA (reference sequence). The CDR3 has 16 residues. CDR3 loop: CRGTSGSPRRTDTQYF.

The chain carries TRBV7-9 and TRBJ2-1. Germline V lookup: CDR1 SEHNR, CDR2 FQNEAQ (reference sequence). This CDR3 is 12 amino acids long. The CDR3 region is CASSFKDNEQFF.

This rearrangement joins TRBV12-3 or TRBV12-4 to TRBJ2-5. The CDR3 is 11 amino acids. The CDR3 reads CASSLSVPQYF.